This TCR beta chain was identified during a study of shared clonotypes between healthy human individuals. Background on the study: The study enrolled two women and a few men aged 18 to 49. For every donor, three CD4 naive, three CD4 memory, two CD8 naive and one CD8 memory plates were used.

A CD45RA+ naive subset and a CD45RA-negative memory subset were split from CD4+ cells. Study-wide findings and caveats: Researchers sampled blood only, noting tissue repertoires likely differ.

Sequenced by immunoSEQ multiplex PCR; TCRdb stores in-frame clones only, minus some. The sample lists over 2 million clones; approximately 95% were seen once. Notes on this clone: Its antigen is undetermined. Other DNA sequences in this specimen translate into the identical CDR3.

Germline V lookup: CDR1 GTSNPN, CDR2 SVGIG (reference sequence). V was clipped by 0 bases and J by 8 bases, with 7 bases between them. This CDR3 is built from 11 residues. This clonotype was sampled from a man aged 18 to 30 in good health. The rearrangement uses TRBV30 and TRBJ1-2, with a weak D call TRBD1 (5 bases). Sequenced sample: naive CD4+ T cells sorted from blood. Described subset: CD45RA+ positively selected. The CDR3 DNA reads as TGTGCCTGGAGTGTCGGGGGAGGCTACACCTTC. The encoded protein is CAWSVGGGYTF.